One T cell receptor beta chain is described in this entry. TCRdb keeps only in-frame clones here, not all; method: immunoSEQ multiplex PCR. This sample carries approximately 220,000 clones, about four fifths of them seen once, and the ten largest clones take around 4.7%. This entry comes from a study of blood T cell repertoires in COVID-19. The CDR3 is 15 residues long. CDR1 GTSNPN and CDR2 SVGIG come from the germline V gene (reference sequence). V lost 2 bases, J lost 1 base, and 6 bases stayed unmatched. The genes are TRBV30 and TRBJ2-7, with TRBD1 matching 9 bases. This TCR was recovered from a woman aged 70 to 79 with acute or convalescent COVID-19. Material for sequencing was peripheral blood. CDR3 DNA sequence: TGTGCCTGGAGTCCTGGGACAGGGCTATCCTACGAGCAGTACTTC. Translated, it gives CAWSPGTGLSYEQYF.